Sequencing of this TCR beta chain was carried out in a study of Graves' ophthalmopathy and Graves' hyperthyroidism. TCR beta CDR3 regions were amplified from RNA transcripts. HTBI-primed first-round RT-PCR preceded second-round multiplex PCR. Using its own MiXCR run on the multiplex PCR reads, TCRdb lists one record per CDR3 protein. The table includes 350,000 to 400,000 distinct CDR3 sequences, about a sixth detected once. V shed 6 bases and J shed 2 bases, with 13 bases lying between them. From germline, CDR1 is MDHEN and CDR2 SYDVKM. CDR3 size: 14 residues. Exclusion covered patients with other autoimmune diseases or uncontrolled infections (as well as pregnancy or lactation). Diagnosis was based on clinical symptoms, serum thyroxine, TRAb, thyroid ultrasound and orbital computed tomography. This clonotype was seen ten or more times. Antigen unknown. Points from the study as a whole: Ophthalmopathy could be told apart from stable hyperthyroidism by a 13-signature model (around 90% sensitivity, around 79% specificity).

The rearrangement joins TRBV28 to TRBJ1-2; tentative D call: TRBD1 (6 bases). The source material was peripheral blood. The clonotype originates from a woman aged 18-35 years with Graves' ophthalmopathy. The CDR3 DNA reads as TGTGCCAGCAGACCCGCGGGGGCGAACTATGGCTACACCTTC. Residues: CASRPAGANYGYTF.